The sequence of this T cell receptor (beta chain) was determined in a study of regulatory T cells in long-lasting Graves disease. Across the study: Freshly diagnosed Graves' patients had used antithyroid drugs for under 3 months.

As for time point: newly diagnosed GD, antithyroid drugs for less than 3 months. RNA extracted from PBMCs served as the sequencing template. Researchers made TCR beta libraries by using iRepertoire HTBI primers and running Arm-PCR on CDR3 regions. A single record per CDR3 protein comes from TCRdb applying MiXCR to the multiplex PCR reads. The table shows about 200,000 distinct CDR3 sequences, with roughly 19% occurring only once. Ten or more counts support this clonotype. The CDR3 consists of 17 residues. Germline CDR1 is MDHEN and CDR2 is SYDVKM. V dropped 5 bases and J dropped 4; count of bases not matched to a gene: 14. The sample also formed part of further work on T cells in Graves' hyperthyroidism and ophthalmopathy. That study reports: Aged 18 to 65, the patients had hyperthyroidism that was newly diagnosed and had lasted under 2 months. The majority of expanded thyroid clonotypes above 0.001 also appeared in blood. Ophthalmopathy was model-predicted a median roughly 6.2 months pre-onset.

The TCR originated in a woman between 25 and 40 years old with Graves disease. The chain combines TRBV28 with TRBJ1-2, with TRBD1 matching over 9 bases. Sequences were derived from peripheral blood mononuclear cells (PBMCs), sampled at new diagnosis, from a patient treated with antithyroid drugs. The CDR3: CASSPIPGTGIGYGYTF. In DNA form, the CDR3 reads TGTGCCAGCAGTCCTATCCCCGGGACAGGGATCGGCTATGGCTACACCTTC.